Listed below are T cell receptor beta chains from one sample, sequenced in a study of T-cell reconstitution after alpha-beta-depleted transplantation in children. TCRdb ran MiXCR on the PCR reads and lists one entry per CDR3 protein. The sample includes 700,000 or so distinct CDR3 sequences, around 13% of them seen just once. Sequences were derived from PBMCs, sampled before TCRalphabeta/CD19-depleted stem cell transplant. These receptors were taken from a girl aged 2 to 9 with congenital amegakaryocytic thrombocytopenia, due to receive a stem cell transplant. CDR3s include the opening cysteine and the closing phenylalanine or tryptophan. A D gene is named only where the DNA matches it firmly. Some rows have no size entry. The others give once, few or many, or a class for an expanded clone.

>TRBV7-8|TRBD1|TRBJ2-7|many
TGTGCCAGCAGCTTCAGACAGGGGCCCTCCTACGAGCAGTACTTC
CASSFRQGPSYEQYF
>TRBV3-1|TRBD2|TRBJ2-1|many
TGTGCCAGCAGCTCAATAGCGGGACGAAGATACAATGAGCAGTTCTTC
CASSSIAGRRYNEQFF
>TRBV15|TRBD2|TRBJ2-5|few
TGTGCCACCAGCTTGGCCGGGACTAGACAAGAGACCCAGTACTTC
CATSLAGTRQETQYF
>TRBV5-1|.|TRBJ2-5|many
TGCGCCAGCAGCTTAAGGAGGGGAGAGACCCAGTACTTC
CASSLRRGETQYF
>TRBV20-1|TRBD1|TRBJ2-1|many
TGCAGTGCTAGAGCCGAACAGGGGTGGACCTACAATGAGCAGTTCTTC
CSARAEQGWTYNEQFF
>TRBV20-1|.|TRBJ2-5|.
TGCAGTGCAGAGGGTGAAGAGACCCAGTACTTC
CSAEGEETQYF
>TRBV29-1|.|TRBJ1-1|few
TGCAGCGTTGCCACGGAGACGAACACTGAAGCTTTCTTT
CSVATETNTEAFF
>TRBV20-1|.|TRBJ2-2|many
TGCAGTGCTAGAACCGGGACAACGAACACCGGGGAGCTGTTTTTT
CSARTGTTNTGELFF
>TRBV12-3/TRBV12-4|TRBD1|TRBJ1-2|many
TGTGCCAGCAGTACCTGGACAGGGTTCGAGTCTGACTATGGCTACACCTTC
CASSTWTGFESDYGYTF
>TRBV12-3/TRBV12-4|TRBD2|TRBJ2-2|.
TGTGCCAGCAGCCCTACTAGCGGGAGGTTCGGGGAGCTGTTTTTT
CASSPTSGRFGELFF
>TRBV7-9|TRBD2|TRBJ2-3|few
TGTGCCAGCAGCTTAGCTACTAGCGGGTTCGGCACAGATACGCAGTATTTT
CASSLATSGFGTDTQYF
>TRBV10-2|.|TRBJ2-1|many
TGCGCCAGCAGTGAGTTATTGGAACTAGGCAACGAGCAGTTCTTC
CASSELLELGNEQFF
>TRBV18|TRBD1|TRBJ1-1|.
TGTGCCAGCTCACCCATGGGACAGACGAACACTGAAGCTTTCTTT
CASSPMGQTNTEAFF
>TRBV4-1|TRBD2|TRBJ2-1|few
TGCGCCAGCAGCCAATTATTAGCGGGAGAGCAACGTCAGGAGCAGTTCTTC
CASSQLLAGEQRQEQFF
>TRBV12-3/TRBV12-4|.|TRBJ1-4|many
TGTGCCAGCAGTTTAGCCAGGCAATACGAAAAACTGTTTTTT
CASSLARQYEKLFF
>TRBV5-1|.|TRBJ1-1|few
TGCGCCAGCAGCCCCTATGAAGGGCGGAACACTGAAGCTTTCTTT
CASSPYEGRNTEAFF
>TRBV4-1|TRBD2|TRBJ2-3|.
TGCGCCAGCAGCCAAGAGGCTAGCGGGAGTCTCGGCGATACGCAGTATTTT
CASSQEASGSLGDTQYF
>TRBV2|TRBD2|TRBJ2-1|.
TGTGCCAGCCTGGGACTAGCGGGAGGTTCGGTACACTTTGAGCAGTTCTTC
CASLGLAGGSVHFEQFF
>TRBV12-3/TRBV12-4|.|TRBJ1-2|many
TGTGCCAGCAGTTTGGTCCTAGGGCAGGGTGGCTACACCTTC
CASSLVLGQGGYTF
>TRBV5-6|TRBD1|TRBJ2-1|many
TGTGCCAGCAGCTTGGCCTTACAGGGGGCTTGGAGTGAGCAGTTCTTC
CASSLALQGAWSEQFF
>TRBV2|TRBD1|TRBJ1-1|many
TGTGCCAGCGGGGAGGACAGGGAAGCTTTCTTT
CASGEDREAFF
>TRBV4-2|TRBD2|TRBJ2-2|few
TGTGCCAGCAGGAGACTAGCGGGGAACACCGGGGAGCTGTTTTTT
CASRRLAGNTGELFF
>TRBV28|.|TRBJ2-1|many
TGTGCCAGCATTGGGGTTCCAATCGAATCTTACAATGAGCAGTTCTTC
CASIGVPIESYNEQFF
>TRBV4-1|.|TRBJ2-5|.
TGCGCCAGCAGCCAAGATGTGGATCGGGTTCAAGAGACCCAGTACTTC
CASSQDVDRVQETQYF
>TRBV7-8|.|TRBJ2-4|.
TGTGCCAGCAGCACCCGACCCACAATCGATTCAGCCAAAAACATTCAGTACTTC
CASSTRPTIDSAKNIQYF
>TRBV5-1|.|TRBJ2-2|many
TGCGCCAGCAGCTTATTTGACACCGGGGAGCTGTTTTTT
CASSLFDTGELFF
>TRBV3-1|.|TRBJ2-1|.
TGTGCCAGCTCCCGCGATCGGGGGCCTAGCTCCTACAATGAGCAGTTCTTC
CASSRDRGPSSYNEQFF
>TRBV5-1|TRBD2|TRBJ2-1|many
TGCGCCAGCAGTCTCGCGGGAGAAGAGGGATACAATGAGCAGTTCTTC
CASSLAGEEGYNEQFF
>TRBV5-1|TRBD2|TRBJ2-5|few
TGCGCCAGCAGCTGGGGGACTACCGAAGAGACCCAGTACTTC
CASSWGTTEETQYF
>TRBV5-1|.|TRBJ2-3|many
TGCGCCAGCAGCTTGGGTCGGGGGTTCTTTCAAGATACGCAGTATTTT
CASSLGRGFFQDTQYF
>TRBV20-1|TRBD2|TRBJ2-5|.
TGCAGTGCTAGATACCACCTGAGACTAGCGGGCCAAGAGACCCAGTACTTC
CSARYHLRLAGQETQYF
>TRBV29-1|.|TRBJ2-1|many
TGCAGCGTTGAAGATCTTGTAGCTGAGCAGTTCTTC
CSVEDLVAEQFF
>TRBV7-9|.|TRBJ2-7|.
TGTGCCAGCAGCTCCCAGTTGCCAGGGGTCAATTACGAGCAGTACTTC
CASSSQLPGVNYEQYF
>TRBV7-8|.|TRBJ2-2|.
TGTGCCAGCAGCGGAAATAGGAGGGACACCGGGGAGCTGTTTTTT
CASSGNRRDTGELFF
>TRBV5-1|.|TRBJ1-1|few
TGCGCCAGCAGCTTGGACAGGGTTGAAACTGAAGCTTTCTTT
CASSLDRVETEAFF
>TRBV6-1|TRBD2|TRBJ2-1|many
TGTGCCAGCAGTCAAGCGGGAAAACTCGCGAACAATGAGCAGTTCTTC
CASSQAGKLANNEQFF
>TRBV12-3/TRBV12-4|.|TRBJ2-2|.
TGTGCCATCAGTTTTAGTCCATTTGGGATACTGAACACCGGGGAGCTGTTTTTT
CAISFSPFGILNTGELFF
>TRBV20-1|TRBD1|TRBJ1-5|few
TGCAGTGCTAAACAGGGGGCTTACCAGCCTCAGCCCCAGCATTTT
CSAKQGAYQPQPQHF
>TRBV14|.|TRBJ2-7|.
TGTGCCACCTCTGAGGTAGGGCACTACGAGCAGTACTTC
CATSEVGHYEQYF
>TRBV5-1|TRBD1|TRBJ2-2|.
TGCGCCAGCAGCTCGGACAGGGGGTGGGAGCTGTTTTTT
CASSSDRGWELFF
>TRBV29-1|.|TRBJ1-1|many
TGCAGCGTTGCCCCCGGGAACACTGAAGCTTTCTTT
CSVAPGNTEAFF
>TRBV12-3/TRBV12-4|.|TRBJ1-1|many
TGTGCCAGCAGCCGCCAGGGGAACACTGAAGCTTTCTTT
CASSRQGNTEAFF
>TRBV20-1|TRBD1|TRBJ1-3|once
TGCAGTGCTACCGTGGGACAGTCTCCTGGAAACACCATATATTTT
CSATVGQSPGNTIYF
>TRBV20-1|TRBD2|TRBJ2-3|few
TGCAGTGCTGTGAGCGGGACTACCACAGATACGCAGTATTTT
CSAVSGTTTDTQYF
>TRBV5-1|TRBD1|TRBJ1-1|few
TGCGCCAGCAGCCCCCCGACAGGGGAAGGCACTGAAGCTTTCTTT
CASSPPTGEGTEAFF
>TRBV12-3/TRBV12-4|.|TRBJ1-2|.
TGTGCCAGCAGTTTTGGGGGGGGGCCGGGCTATGGCTACACCTTC
CASSFGGGPGYGYTF
>TRBV12-3/TRBV12-4|.|TRBJ1-3|many
TGTGCCAGCAGTTTCAGTCAGGGAGCTGGAAACACCATATATTTT
CASSFSQGAGNTIYF
>TRBV20-1|.|TRBJ2-7|many
TGCAGTGCGGATGGAGGGCCTCTATACGAGCAGTACTTC
CSADGGPLYEQYF
>TRBV11-2|TRBD2|TRBJ2-3|.
TGTGCCAGCAGCTTACTCGCGGCTAGCGGGATTCTCACAGATACGCAGTATTTT
CASSLLAASGILTDTQYF
>TRBV12-3/TRBV12-4|TRBD1|TRBJ1-5|many
TGTGCCAGCAGTTTAGGGACAGGGGCGGGCAATCAGCCCCAGCATTTT
CASSLGTGAGNQPQHF
>TRBV5-1|.|TRBJ2-7|few
TGCGCCAGCAGCTTCCTGGCGGGTAGGACCTACGAGCAGTACTTC
CASSFLAGRTYEQYF